A single sample is the source of the 20 T cell receptor beta chains below, sequenced in a study of control samples from healthy donors and cancer patients. Method: immunoSEQ multiplex PCR; TCRdb's copy keeps in-frame clones and lacks some. Among about 70,000 clones listed, less than 95% were seen once. Sequenced sample: blood. These receptors were obtained from a woman in her thirties in good health.

V and J are TRBV9 and TRBJ2-1, with 15 bases lining up with TRBD2. Trimming took 4 bases from V and 6 from J; bases not matched to a gene: 2. This CDR3 is 15 amino acids long. Germline CDR1 SGDLS, CDR2 YYNGEE. The CDR3 DNA follows: TGTGCCAGCAGCTTGGGACTAGCGGGGGGCAATGAGCAGTTCTTC. The encoded protein is CASSLGLAGGNEQFF.

The genes are TRBV5-1 and TRBJ2-7; 12 nucleotides align to TRBD1. Germline V lookup: CDR1 SGHRS, CDR2 YFSETQ. Losses at the gene ends were 3 bases for V and 4 bases for J; bases not matched to a gene: 2. The CDR3 has 14 residues. CDR3 DNA: TGCGCCAGCAGCTGGGACAGGGGGCTTTACGAGCAGTACTTC. Translating it yields CASSWDRGLYEQYF. Looking up the rest from reference TRBV5-1 and TRBJ2-7 gives the full variable domain: KAGVTQTPRYLIKTRGQQVTLSCSPISGHRSVSWYQQTPGQGLQFLFEYFSETQRNKGNFPGRFSGRQFSNSRSEMNVSTLELGDSALYLCASSWDRGLYEQYFGPGTRLTVT.

This clone appeared a single time. The chain recombines TRBV6-5 with TRBJ1-6; D remains ambiguous. The V gene's germline CDR1 is MNHEY and CDR2 SVGAGI. Trimming pared 0 bases from V and 7 bases from J, leaving 13 bases between. This CDR3 region has 16 residues. For the CDR3, the DNA is TGTGCCAGCAGTTACTCGATTAGTAGGGAAAATTCACCCCTCCACTTT. It yields the protein CASSYSISRENSPLHF.

The J gene is TRBJ1-2, the V gene TRBV5-1; 7 bases map to TRBD1. This CDR3 has 15 amino acids. The V gene's germline CDR1 is SGHRS and CDR2 YFSETQ. J gave up 6 bases and V 4 bases, and 12 bases lay outside the gene matches. The CDR3, as DNA: TGCGCCAGCAGCCTCCAGAGACAGGGAGTTAATGGCTACACCTTC. This encodes CASSLQRQGVNGYTF.

This clone occurred once. The CDR3 loop reads CATSDNRDRTDEQFF. The CDR3 region has the DNA TGTGCCACCAGTGATAACCGGGACAGGACAGATGAGCAGTTCTTC. The gene calls are TRBV24-1 and TRBJ2-1; 8 bases map to TRBD1. CDR3 length: 15 residues. Looked up from germline, CDR1 is KGHDR and CDR2 is SFDVKD. The V gene end was trimmed by 3 bases and the J gene end by 8 bases; junction bases not matched to a gene: 8.

The chain joins TRBV11-3 to TRBJ1-1; D is unclear. The germline gives CDR1 SGHNT, CDR2 YENEEA. This CDR3 has 13 amino acids. V was clipped by 5 bases and J by 0 bases, with 7 bases between them. The CDR3 loop reads CASSHQLNTEAFF. The CDR3 DNA sequence: TGTGCCAGCAGCCACCAATTGAACACTGAAGCTTTCTTT.

CDR3 DNA: TGTGCCAGCAAGATGCTAGCGGGCCACACCGGGGAGCTGTTTTTT. Residues: CASKMLAGHTGELFF. The genes are TRBV2 and TRBJ2-2, with 8 bases lining up with TRBD2. CDR3 length: 15 amino acids. With V trimmed by 7 bases and J by 3 bases, 7 bases remained unmatched. Germline lookup yields CDR1 SNHLY and CDR2 FYNNEI.

CDR3 region: CASSLLGQGLSSGNTIYF. CDR3 DNA: TGTGCCAGCAGCCTCCTGGGGCAGGGGTTATCCTCTGGAAACACCATATATTTT. V gene TRBV21-1 combines with J gene TRBJ1-3; the table gives TRBD1 as D, unverified against the DNA. TRBV21-1 is classified as a pseudogene. The CDR3 extends over 18 amino acids.

The chain uses TRBV4-2 and TRBJ1-6; D call uncertain. Germline CDR1 LGHNA, CDR2 YNFKEQ. This CDR3 is 17 amino acids long. Trimming took off 0 bases at V and 7 bases at J, with 16 bases between the two ends. This CDR3 is CASSQDPGSTRNSPLHF. The CDR3 nucleotides read TGTGCCAGCAGCCAAGATCCGGGATCCACCCGGAATTCACCCCTCCACTTT.

J is TRBJ2-2 and V is TRBV4-1, with D perhaps TRBD1 (6 bases). V lost 3 bases, J lost 7 bases, and 12 bases lay in between. Germline V lookup: CDR1 MGHRA, CDR2 YSYEKL. This CDR3 comprises 14 residues. CDR3 region: CASSQRQEGGELFF. The CDR3 DNA follows: TGCGCCAGCAGCCAGCGACAGGAAGGCGGGGAGCTGTTTTTT.

The V and J genes are TRBV19 and TRBJ1-4; D gene unclear. Germline V lookup: CDR1 LNHDA, CDR2 SQIVND (reference sequence). The CDR3 length is 14 residues. Trimming left V 5 bases short and J 3 bases short, with 10 bases between. CDR3: CASSSWGSNEKLFF. The CDR3 DNA reads TGTGCCAGTAGTTCGTGGGGTTCTAATGAAAAACTGTTTTTT. Drawing the rest from reference TRBV19 and TRBJ1-4, the complete variable domain is DGGITQSPKYLFRKEGQNVTLSCEQNLNHDAMYWYRQDPGQGLRLIYYSQIVNDFQKGDIAEGYSVSREKKESFPLTVTSAQKNPTAFYLCASSSWGSNEKLFFGSGTQLSVL.

The chain is built from TRBV11-2 and TRBJ1-6; D unresolved. Trimming removed 4 bases from V and 7 bases from J, with 5 bases in between. CDR1 is SGHAT and CDR2 is FQNNGV in the germline V gene. The CDR3 covers 12 residues. The CDR3 sequence: CASSSLNSPLHF. Written as DNA, the CDR3 is TGTGCCAGCAGCTCGTTGAATTCACCCCTCCACTTT. Full variable domain (missing parts from reference TRBV11-2 and TRBJ1-6): EAGVAQSPRYKIIEKRQSVAFWCNPISGHATLYWYQQILGQGPKLLIQFQNNGVVDDSQLPKDRFSAERLKGVDSTLKIQPAKLEDSAVYLCASSSLNSPLHFGNGTRLTVT.

V gene TRBV28 combines with J gene TRBJ2-1, with D possibly called TRBD1 or TRBD2 (6 bases each). Trimming cost V 4 bases and J 4 bases, with 11 bases left between them. CDR1 and CDR2 (germline): MDHEN, SYDVKM. CDR3 length equals 14 residues. The CDR3 DNA is TGTGCCAGCAGTTGGAGGGGGTCATACAATGAGCAGTTCTTC. Amino acids: CASSWRGSYNEQFF.

The chain joins TRBV11-2 to TRBJ1-2; D might be TRBD1 (5 bases). The V end was cut by 2 bases, the J end by 0 bases, with 10 bases between. Germline-derived CDR1 and CDR2 are SGHAT and FQNNGV. The CDR3 has 15 amino acids. CDR3 protein: CASSLRGIANYGYTF. Here the CDR3 DNA reads TGTGCCAGCAGCTTACGGGGGATAGCTAACTATGGCTACACCTTC.

This chain connects TRBV2 to TRBJ2-7; TRBD1 agrees at 9 bases. The CDR3 contains 15 residues. CDR1 and CDR2 from the germline V gene are SNHLY and FYNNEI. Germline trimming cut 4 bases from V and 3 bases from J; bases unmatched to any gene: 7. The CDR3 region has the DNA TGTGCCAGCAGTGTAACAGGGGGCATCAACTACGAGCAGTACTTC. Its protein product is CASSVTGGINYEQYF.

The chain joins TRBV30 to TRBJ1-2; D call uncertain. Trimming took off 2 bases at V and 2 bases at J, with 9 bases between the two ends. Per germline, CDR1 GTSNPN and CDR2 SVGIG (reference sequence). The CDR3 has 13 residues. CDR3 region: CAWSLGINYGYTF. CDR3 nucleotide sequence: TGTGCCTGGAGTCTGGGTATCAACTATGGCTACACCTTC.

The chain recombines TRBV27 with TRBJ1-2; 12 bases line up with TRBD1. Trimming at V came to 6 bases and at J to 8 bases, leaving 16 bases not matched to a gene. This CDR3 region has 17 residues. Germline loops: CDR1 MNHEY, CDR2 SMNVEV (reference sequence). This CDR3 reads CASRATGTGGLMRGYTF. CDR3 DNA: TGTGCCAGCAGAGCAACCGGGACAGGGGGCTTGATGAGGGGCTACACCTTC.

J is TRBJ1-1 and V is TRBV5-4, with 7 bases aligning to TRBD1. Germline V gene lookup returns CDR1 SGHNT and CDR2 YYREEE (reference sequence). Germline trimming cut 0 bases from V and 5 bases from J; bases unmatched to any gene: 7. The CDR3 is 15 residues long. The DNA of the CDR3 is TGTGCCAGCAGCTTGGGTGGAGAGGGGGCAACTGAAGCTTTCTTT. Amino acids: CASSLGGEGATEAFF. The whole variable domain, filled in from reference TRBV5-4 and TRBJ1-1, reads ETGVTQSPTHLIKTRGQQVTLRCSSQSGHNTVSWYQQALGQGPQFIFQYYREEENGRGNFPPRFSGLQFPNYSSELNVNALELDDSALYLCASSLGGEGATEAFFGQGTRLTVV.

In its sample, this clone was seen once. V and J are TRBV7-8 and TRBJ1-1, with a weak D call TRBD1 (6 bases). The CDR3 loop spans 12 amino acids. V was cut by 7 bases and J by 8 bases, with 14 bases left in between. The germline CDR1 and CDR2 sequences are SGHVS and FQNEAQ. The CDR3 region is CASTRDISEAFF. The CDR3, as DNA: TGTGCCAGCACCCGGGACATCTCCGAAGCTTTCTTT.

The chain recombines TRBV5-1 with TRBJ2-1, with no clear D. V was shortened by 0 bases and J by 3 bases, with 10 bases between the two germline ends. Germline V gives CDR1 SGHRS, CDR2 YFSETQ. The CDR3 length is 15 residues. The CDR3 is CASSLADGNYNEQFF. The CDR3 DNA is TGCGCCAGCAGCTTGGCGGATGGGAACTACAATGAGCAGTTCTTC.